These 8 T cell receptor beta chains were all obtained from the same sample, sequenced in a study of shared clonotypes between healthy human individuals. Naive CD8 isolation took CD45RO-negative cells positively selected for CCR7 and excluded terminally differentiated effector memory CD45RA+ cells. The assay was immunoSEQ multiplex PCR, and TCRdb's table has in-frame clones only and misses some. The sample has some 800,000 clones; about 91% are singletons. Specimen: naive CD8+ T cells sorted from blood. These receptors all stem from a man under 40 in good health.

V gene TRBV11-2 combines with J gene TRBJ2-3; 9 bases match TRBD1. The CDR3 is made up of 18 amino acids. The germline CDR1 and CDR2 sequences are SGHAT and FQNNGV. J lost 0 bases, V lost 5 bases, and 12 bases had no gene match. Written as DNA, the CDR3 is TGTGCCAGCAGCGCCGGCCGGGACAGGGACCTGAGCACAGATACGCAGTATTTT. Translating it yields CASSAGRDRDLSTDTQYF.

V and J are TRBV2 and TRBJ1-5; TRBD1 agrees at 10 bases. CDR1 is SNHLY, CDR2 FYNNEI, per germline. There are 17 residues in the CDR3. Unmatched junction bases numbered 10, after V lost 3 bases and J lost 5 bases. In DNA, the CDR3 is TGTGCCAGCAGTGATACCAGGGACAGGGGTAGATATCAGCCCCAGCATTTT. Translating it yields CASSDTRDRGRYQPQHF.

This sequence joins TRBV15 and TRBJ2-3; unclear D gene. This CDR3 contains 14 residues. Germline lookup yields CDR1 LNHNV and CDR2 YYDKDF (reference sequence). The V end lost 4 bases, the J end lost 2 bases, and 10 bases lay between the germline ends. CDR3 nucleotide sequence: TGTGCCACCAGCATCACGGAGTACACAGATACGCAGTATTTT. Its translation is CATSITEYTDTQYF. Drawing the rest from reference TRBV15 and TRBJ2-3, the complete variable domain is DAMVIQNPRYQVTQFGKPVTLSCSQTLNHNVMYWYQQKSSQAPKLLFHYYDKDFNNEADTPDNFQSRRPNTSFCFLDIRSPGLGDTAMYLCATSITEYTDTQYFGPGTRLTVL.

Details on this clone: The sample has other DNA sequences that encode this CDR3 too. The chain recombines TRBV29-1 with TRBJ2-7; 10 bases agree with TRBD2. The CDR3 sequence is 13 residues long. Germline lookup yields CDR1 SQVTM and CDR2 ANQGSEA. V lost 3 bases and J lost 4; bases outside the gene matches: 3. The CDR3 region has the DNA TGCAGCGTTGAGCTAGCGGGGGCATACGAGCAGTACTTC. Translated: CSVELAGAYEQYF.

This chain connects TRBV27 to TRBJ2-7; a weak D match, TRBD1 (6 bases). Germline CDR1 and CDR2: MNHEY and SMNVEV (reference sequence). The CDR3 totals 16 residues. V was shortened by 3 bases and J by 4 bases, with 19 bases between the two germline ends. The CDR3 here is CASSFGVVGGVYEQYF. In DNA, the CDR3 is TGTGCCAGCAGTTTTGGTGTAGTAGGGGGTGTTTACGAGCAGTACTTC.

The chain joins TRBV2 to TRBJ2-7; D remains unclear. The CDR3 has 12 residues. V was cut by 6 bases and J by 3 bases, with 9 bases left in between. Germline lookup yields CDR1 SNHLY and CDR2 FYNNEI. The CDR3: CASSNIVYEQYF. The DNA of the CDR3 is TGTGCCAGCAGCAACATCGTCTACGAGCAGTACTTC.

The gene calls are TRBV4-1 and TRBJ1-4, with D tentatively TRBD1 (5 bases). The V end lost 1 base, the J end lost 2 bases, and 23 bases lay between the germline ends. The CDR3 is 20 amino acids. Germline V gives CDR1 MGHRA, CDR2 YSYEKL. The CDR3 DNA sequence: TGCGCCAGCAGCCAAGCCGACAGCAGTCTTCGCAGGTCGACTAATGAAAAACTGTTTTTT. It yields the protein CASSQADSSLRRSTNEKLFF.

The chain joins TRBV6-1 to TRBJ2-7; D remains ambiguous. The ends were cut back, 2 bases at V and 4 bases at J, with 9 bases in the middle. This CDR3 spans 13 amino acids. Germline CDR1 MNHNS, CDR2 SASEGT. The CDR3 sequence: CASSEFPLYEQYF. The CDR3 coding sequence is TGTGCCAGCAGTGAATTTCCACTTTACGAGCAGTACTTC.